A selection of T cell receptor beta chains follows, all from one sample in a study of early stage breast cancer tumors. The table came from immunoSEQ multiplex PCR; TCRdb's copy has only in-frame clones and leaves some out. The top ten hold 4.7% of the sample, which has more than 65,000 clones, 80% seen once. Sequencing was performed on blood. The receptors shown here come from a middle-aged person with breast cancer. Both conserved end residues are part of each CDR3. D genes are given only for firm matches. Only some rows state a clone size, as once, few, many or a class for expanded clones.

.	TRBV30	.	TRBJ2-1	TGTGCCTGGAGTGGGTCGCTCAGCTCCTACAATGAGCAGTTCTTC	CAWSGSLSSYNEQFF
.	TRBV5-1	.	TRBJ2-7	TGCGCCAGCAGCCCAGGGGCCACCTACGAGCAGTACTTC	CASSPGATYEQYF
.	TRBV6-1	.	TRBJ2-2	TGTGCCAGCAGTGCCTCAGGGGTTTACACCGGGGAGCTGTTTTTT	CASSASGVYTGELFF
TRBD2	TRBV4-2	.	TRBJ2-7	TGTGCCAGCAGCCAAGCCGGGAGCGGGAACTACGAGCAGTACTTC	CASSQAGSGNYEQYF
TRBD2	TRBV5-1	.	TRBJ2-7	TGCGCCAGCAGCACAGCGACTAGCGGGCGATCCTACGAGCAGTACTTC	CASSTATSGRSYEQYF
TRBD2	TRBV19	.	TRBJ2-2	TGTGCCAGTAAGGGACTAGCGGACACCGGGGAGCTGTTTTTT	CASKGLADTGELFF
.	TRBV7-9	.	TRBJ1-2	TGTGCCAGCAGCTTAGCTGTGGGGTTCCTCACCTTC	CASSLAVGFLTF
.	TRBV13	few	TRBJ1-2	TGTGCCAGCAGCTTCGATCGGAAAGATGGCTACACCTTC	CASSFDRKDGYTF
.	TRBV19	.	TRBJ2-5	TGTGCCAGTAGTATCAGAGGGGGGGAAGAGACCCAGTACTTC	CASSIRGGEETQYF
.	TRBV6-1	.	TRBJ2-4	TGTGCCAGCAGTTCATCCGGGACCAAAAACATTCAGTACTTC	CASSSSGTKNIQYF
.	TRBV28	.	TRBJ2-3	TGTGCCAGCAGTTTTATAGCAGCTAGCACAGATACGCAGTATTTT	CASSFIAASTDTQYF
.	TRBV7-6	.	TRBJ2-1	TGTGCCAGCAGCTTATTCGACTACAATGAGCAGTTCTTC	CASSLFDYNEQFF
.	TRBV7-3	.	TRBJ2-1	TGTGCCAGCAGCTTAGGGTCTTCAGTCCCCTACAATGAGCAGTTCTTC	CASSLGSSVPYNEQFF
.	TRBV28	.	TRBJ2-7	TGTGCCAGTATGAAATGGCCAGGGGTTGGCGAGCAGTACTTC	CASMKWPGVGEQYF
.	TRBV19	.	TRBJ2-2	TGTGCCAGTAGTCTCAGGAGGAGGGCCGGGGAGCTGTTTTTT	CASSLRRRAGELFF
.	TRBV30	.	TRBJ1-5	TGTGCCTGGAGTGGCGATTCAAGGGCCCGGCCCCAGCATTTT	CAWSGDSRARPQHF
TRBD2	TRBV18	.	TRBJ2-3	TGTGCCAGCTCACCACCTAGCGGGAGAACAGATACGCAGTATTTT	CASSPPSGRTDTQYF
TRBD2	TRBV12-5	few	TRBJ2-4	TGTGCTAGTGCCAAACTAGCGGGAGGGCCAAACATTCAGTACTTC	CASAKLAGGPNIQYF
.	TRBV4-1	.	TRBJ1-1	TGCGCCAGCAGCCAGGCAGGCTGGGGGCTAAACACTGAAGCTTTCTTT	CASSQAGWGLNTEAFF
.	TRBV6-4	.	TRBJ1-1	TGTGCCAGCGCAGCGGGTGCGGGCACTGAAGCTTTCTTT	CASAAGAGTEAFF
.	TRBV29-1	.	TRBJ1-2	TGCAGCGCCGAGAACCCCGGAGGCTATGGCTACACCTTC	CSAENPGGYGYTF
.	TRBV14	once	TRBJ1-2	TGTGCCAGCAGCCAAGAGCAGGGGTTAAACTATGGCTACACCTTC	CASSQEQGLNYGYTF
.	TRBV28	.	TRBJ2-5	TGTGCCAGCAGTTTAGGTTGGGGGGTTAAACAAGAGACCCAGTACTTC	CASSLGWGVKQETQYF
.	TRBV19	.	TRBJ1-5	TGTGCCAGTAGTATTAAGGTCCAGCTTAGCAATCAGCCCCAGCATTTT	CASSIKVQLSNQPQHF
TRBD1	TRBV30	once	TRBJ2-7	TGTGCCTGGAGACCGGGACAGGGGTTCTACGAGCAGTACTTC	CAWRPGQGFYEQYF
.	TRBV6-4	.	TRBJ2-3	TGTGCCAGCAGTGAGGGCGACACAGATACGCAGTATTTT	CASSEGDTDTQYF
.	TRBV14	.	TRBJ2-7	TGTGCCAGCAGCCATTCGAGGCCGAACACCTACGAGCAGTACTTC	CASSHSRPNTYEQYF
TRBD1	TRBV5-1	.	TRBJ1-1	TGCGCCAGCAGCAGGGGACAGGCAACTATGAACACTGAAGCTTTCTTT	CASSRGQATMNTEAFF
.	TRBV5-6	.	TRBJ2-4	TGTGCCAGCAGCTTGTGGGGTCTCAACCTAGCCAAAAACATTCAGTACTTC	CASSLWGLNLAKNIQYF
.	TRBV27	.	TRBJ2-2	TGTGCCAGCAGTCCGGGGACTGCCGTTTGGACCGGGGAGCTGTTTTTT	CASSPGTAVWTGELFF
TRBD1	TRBV30	few	TRBJ1-1	TGTGCCTGGAGTGTACTAACAGGGGGAATCCCTGAAGCTTTCTTT	CAWSVLTGGIPEAFF
TRBD2	TRBV28	once	TRBJ2-1	TGTGCCAGCACCCCCAGCGGGAGGGAGTACAATGAGCAGTTCTTC	CASTPSGREYNEQFF
.	TRBV30	.	TRBJ2-3	TGTGCCTCGAGTTATGGGGATACGCAGTATTTT	CASSYGDTQYF
.	TRBV9	few	TRBJ1-4	TGTGCCAGCAGCCTCACACCAGGGGTTGGAACTAATGAAAAACTGTTTTTT	CASSLTPGVGTNEKLFF
.	TRBV6-4	.	TRBJ2-2	TGTGCCAGCAGTGACAGGGGTACCGGGGAGCTGTTTTTT	CASSDRGTGELFF
.	TRBV11-2	.	TRBJ1-1	TGTGCCAGCAGCTTAGAACAGGGAAGGACTGAAGCTTTCTTT	CASSLEQGRTEAFF
.	TRBV19	.	TRBJ2-1	TGTGCCAGTACCCCCTACGGTTCCTACAATGAGCAGTTCTTC	CASTPYGSYNEQFF
.	TRBV5-6	once	TRBJ1-4	TGTGCCAGCAGCTCAGTACCTACCCGACGTGAAAAACTGTTTTTT	CASSSVPTRREKLFF
.	TRBV5-1	.	TRBJ2-2	TGCGCCAGCACCTTAACCGGGGAGCTGTTTTTT	CASTLTGELFF
.	TRBV27	few	TRBJ1-1	TGTGCCAGCAGGTATTTGGGCACGACTGAAGCTTTCTTT	CASRYLGTTEAFF
.	TRBV5-8	.	TRBJ1-1	TGTGCCAGCACCATACAGGGAAGTACTGAAGCTTTCTTT	CASTIQGSTEAFF
.	TRBV29-1	many	TRBJ2-7	TGCAGCGTTGAAGCTGACGACTCCTGGGAGCAGTACTTC	CSVEADDSWEQYF
.	TRBV7-6	.	TRBJ1-1	TGTGCCAGCAGCCACCCTGGGGACCATACTGAAGCTTTCTTT	CASSHPGDHTEAFF
.	TRBV11-2	.	TRBJ1-1	TGTGCCAGCAGCTTAGCTGGGTTCACTGAAGCTTTCTTT	CASSLAGFTEAFF
.	TRBV4-2	.	TRBJ2-5	TGTGCCAGCAGCGCCCGTATGGGGGAGTGGGAGACCCAGTACTTC	CASSARMGEWETQYF
.	TRBV28	.	TRBJ2-7	TGTGCCAGCAGGCTCAAGGGGGACTACGAGCAGTACTTC	CASRLKGDYEQYF